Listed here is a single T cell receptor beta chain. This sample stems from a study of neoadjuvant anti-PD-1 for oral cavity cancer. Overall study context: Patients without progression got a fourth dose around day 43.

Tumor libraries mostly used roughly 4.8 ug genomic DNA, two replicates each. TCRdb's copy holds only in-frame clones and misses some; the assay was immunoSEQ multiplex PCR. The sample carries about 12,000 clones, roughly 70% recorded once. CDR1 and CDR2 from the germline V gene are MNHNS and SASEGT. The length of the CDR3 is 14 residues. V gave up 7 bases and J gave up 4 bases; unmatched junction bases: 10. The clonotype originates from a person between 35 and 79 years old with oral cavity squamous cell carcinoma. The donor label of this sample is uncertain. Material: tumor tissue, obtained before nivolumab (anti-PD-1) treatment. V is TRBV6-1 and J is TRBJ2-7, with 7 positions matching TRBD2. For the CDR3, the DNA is TGTGCCAGCACCCTACGGGAGGCTCCATACGAGCAGTACTTC. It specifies CASTLREAPYEQYF.